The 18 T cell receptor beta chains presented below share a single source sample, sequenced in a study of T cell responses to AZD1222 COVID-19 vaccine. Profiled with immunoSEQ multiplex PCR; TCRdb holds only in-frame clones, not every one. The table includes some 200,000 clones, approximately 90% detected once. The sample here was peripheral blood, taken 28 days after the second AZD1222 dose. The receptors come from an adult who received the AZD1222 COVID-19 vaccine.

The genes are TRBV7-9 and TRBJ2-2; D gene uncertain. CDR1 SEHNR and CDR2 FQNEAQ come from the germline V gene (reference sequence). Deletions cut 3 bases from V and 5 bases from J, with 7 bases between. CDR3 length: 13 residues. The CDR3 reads CASSLLTTGELFF. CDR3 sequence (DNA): TGTGCCAGCAGCTTGCTGACTACCGGGGAGCTGTTTTTT.

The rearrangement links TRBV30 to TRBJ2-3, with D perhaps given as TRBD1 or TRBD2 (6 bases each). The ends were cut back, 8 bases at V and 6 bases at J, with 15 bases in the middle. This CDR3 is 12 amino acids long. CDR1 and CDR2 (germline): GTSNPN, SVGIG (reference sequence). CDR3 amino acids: CARGLRADTQYF. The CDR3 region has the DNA TGTGCCCGGGGGCTCAGAGCGGATACGCAGTATTTT.

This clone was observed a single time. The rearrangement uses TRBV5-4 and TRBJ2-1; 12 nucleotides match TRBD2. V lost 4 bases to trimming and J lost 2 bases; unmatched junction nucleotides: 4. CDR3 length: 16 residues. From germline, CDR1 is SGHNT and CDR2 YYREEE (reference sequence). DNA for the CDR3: TGTGCCAGCAGCCCCGGACTAGCGGGACCCTACAATGAGCAGTTCTTC. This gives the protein CASSPGLAGPYNEQFF.

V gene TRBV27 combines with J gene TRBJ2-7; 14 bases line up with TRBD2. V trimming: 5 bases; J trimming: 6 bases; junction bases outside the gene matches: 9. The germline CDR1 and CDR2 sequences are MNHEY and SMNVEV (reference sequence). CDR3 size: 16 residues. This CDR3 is CASSPGLAGEWAEQYF. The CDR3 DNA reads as TGTGCCAGCAGTCCGGGACTAGCGGGGGAGTGGGCCGAGCAGTACTTC.

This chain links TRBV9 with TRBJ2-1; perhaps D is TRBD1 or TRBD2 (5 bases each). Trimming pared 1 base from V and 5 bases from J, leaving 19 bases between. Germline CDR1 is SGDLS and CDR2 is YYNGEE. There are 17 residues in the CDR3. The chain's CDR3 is CASSVILVGARDNEQFF. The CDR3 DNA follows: TGTGCCAGCAGCGTAATATTGGTCGGGGCCCGCGACAATGAGCAGTTCTTC.

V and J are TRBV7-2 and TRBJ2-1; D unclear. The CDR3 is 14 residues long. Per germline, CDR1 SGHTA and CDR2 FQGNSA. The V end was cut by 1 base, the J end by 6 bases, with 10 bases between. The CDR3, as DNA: TGTGCCAGCAGCTTAGGGGTACTACCCAATGAGCAGTTCTTC. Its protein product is CASSLGVLPNEQFF.

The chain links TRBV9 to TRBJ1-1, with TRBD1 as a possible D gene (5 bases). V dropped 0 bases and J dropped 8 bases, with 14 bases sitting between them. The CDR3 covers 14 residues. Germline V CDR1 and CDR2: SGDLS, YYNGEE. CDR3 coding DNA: TGTGCCAGCAGCGTAGCTGGATGGGGCTCCGAAGCTTTCTTT. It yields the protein CASSVAGWGSEAFF.

The CDR3 region has the DNA TGTGCCAGTACTCCGTCAGGGGCAGGGAATCAGCCCCAGCATTTT. The encoded protein is CASTPSGAGNQPQHF. The V gene is TRBV19, the J gene TRBJ1-5; D may be TRBD1 (6 bases). The germline gives CDR1 LNHDA, CDR2 SQIVND (reference sequence). The germline V and J ends were trimmed by 7 bases and 4 bases, with 17 bases remaining between them. The CDR3 is 15 residues long.

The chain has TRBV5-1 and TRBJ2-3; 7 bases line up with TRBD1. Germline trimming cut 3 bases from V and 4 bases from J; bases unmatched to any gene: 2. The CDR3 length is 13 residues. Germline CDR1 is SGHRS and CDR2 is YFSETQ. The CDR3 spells CASSSQGADTQYF. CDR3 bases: TGCGCCAGCAGCTCGCAGGGGGCAGATACGCAGTATTTT.

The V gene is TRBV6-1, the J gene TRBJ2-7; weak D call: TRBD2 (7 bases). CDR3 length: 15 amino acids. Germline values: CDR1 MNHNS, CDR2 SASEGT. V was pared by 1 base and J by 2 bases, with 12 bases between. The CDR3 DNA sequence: TGTGCCAGCAGTGAAGTAGGGGGGGTAACCTACGAGCAGTACTTC. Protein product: CASSEVGGVTYEQYF.

This CDR3 reads CATSDRTGYNEQFF. CDR3 bases: TGTGCCACCAGTGATCGGACAGGGTACAATGAGCAGTTCTTC. The chain combines TRBV24-1 with TRBJ2-1; 8 bases align to TRBD1. Germline loops: CDR1 KGHDR, CDR2 SFDVKD. The V and J ends lost 3 bases and 4 bases, in that order; junction bases with no gene match: 1. The length of the CDR3 is 14 residues.

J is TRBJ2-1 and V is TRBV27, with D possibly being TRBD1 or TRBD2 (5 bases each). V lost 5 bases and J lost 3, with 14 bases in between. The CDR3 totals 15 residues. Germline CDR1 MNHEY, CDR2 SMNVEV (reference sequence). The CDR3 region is CASSPGPEGYNEQFF. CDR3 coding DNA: TGTGCCAGCAGTCCGGGACCCGAGGGCTACAATGAGCAGTTCTTC.

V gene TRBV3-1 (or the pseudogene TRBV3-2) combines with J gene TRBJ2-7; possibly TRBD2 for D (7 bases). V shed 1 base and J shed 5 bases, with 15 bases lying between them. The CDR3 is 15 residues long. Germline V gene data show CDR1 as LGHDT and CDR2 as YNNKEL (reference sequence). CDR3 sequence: CASSQVAGAWHEQYF. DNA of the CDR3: TGTGCCAGCAGCCAAGTCGCGGGGGCTTGGCACGAGCAGTACTTC.

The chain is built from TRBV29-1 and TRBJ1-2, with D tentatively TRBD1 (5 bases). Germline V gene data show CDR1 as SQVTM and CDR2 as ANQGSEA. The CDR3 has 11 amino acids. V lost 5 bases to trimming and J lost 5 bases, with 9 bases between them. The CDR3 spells CSVRQGYGYTF. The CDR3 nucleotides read TGCAGCGTTCGCCAGGGTTATGGCTACACCTTC.

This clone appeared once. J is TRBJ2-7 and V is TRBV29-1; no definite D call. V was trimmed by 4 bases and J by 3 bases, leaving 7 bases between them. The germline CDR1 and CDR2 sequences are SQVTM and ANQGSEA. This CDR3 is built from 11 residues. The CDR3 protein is CSVGLDYEQYF. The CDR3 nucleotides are TGCAGCGTTGGTCTAGACTACGAGCAGTACTTC.

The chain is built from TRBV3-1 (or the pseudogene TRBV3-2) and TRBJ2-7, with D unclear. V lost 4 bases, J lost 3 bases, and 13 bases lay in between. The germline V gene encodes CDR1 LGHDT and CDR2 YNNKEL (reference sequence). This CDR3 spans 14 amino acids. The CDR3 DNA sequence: TGTGCCAGCAGCCCCGATCTTAGCAGCTACGAGCAGTACTTC. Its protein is CASSPDLSSYEQYF.

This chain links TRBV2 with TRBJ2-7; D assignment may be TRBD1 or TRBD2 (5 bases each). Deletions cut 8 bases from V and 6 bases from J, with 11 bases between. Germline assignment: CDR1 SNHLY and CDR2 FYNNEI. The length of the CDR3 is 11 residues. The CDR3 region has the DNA TGTGCCAGCCACCGGGACGCCGAGCAGTACTTC. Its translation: CASHRDAEQYF.

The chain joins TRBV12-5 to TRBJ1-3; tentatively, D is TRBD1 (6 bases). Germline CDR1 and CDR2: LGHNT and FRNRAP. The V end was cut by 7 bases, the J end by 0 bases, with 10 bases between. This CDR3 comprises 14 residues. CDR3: CASAQGISGNTIYF. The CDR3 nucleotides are TGTGCTAGTGCCCAGGGGATCTCTGGAAACACCATATATTTT.